Sequencing of this TCR beta chain was carried out in a study of shared clonotypes between healthy human individuals. In the sorted-subset replicate PCRs, roughly 210 ng DNA, 29,000 or so T cell genomes, was used. Clones were read by immunoSEQ multiplex PCR, and TCRdb kept only the in-frame ones, dropping some. The data contain about 1 million clones, 65% to 80% of them seen just once; the ten biggest clones take up approximately 1.5%. The germline CDR1 and CDR2 sequences are KGHSH and LQKENI. After removal of 8 bases from V and 4 bases from J, the junction contained 16 bases not matched to a gene. The CDR3 consists of 17 residues. This clone was seen once.

The chain joins TRBV18 to TRBJ2-5, with 10 nucleotides matching TRBD2. Sample: memory CD4+ T cells sorted from blood. Subset given: CD45RA-negative fraction. This TCR was recovered from a man aged 18 to 30 in good health. The DNA for the CDR3 is TGTGCCAGCGCCGGACTAGCGGCTAGCGGGACGAGAGAGACCCAGTACTTC. Amino acids: CASAGLAASGTRETQYF.